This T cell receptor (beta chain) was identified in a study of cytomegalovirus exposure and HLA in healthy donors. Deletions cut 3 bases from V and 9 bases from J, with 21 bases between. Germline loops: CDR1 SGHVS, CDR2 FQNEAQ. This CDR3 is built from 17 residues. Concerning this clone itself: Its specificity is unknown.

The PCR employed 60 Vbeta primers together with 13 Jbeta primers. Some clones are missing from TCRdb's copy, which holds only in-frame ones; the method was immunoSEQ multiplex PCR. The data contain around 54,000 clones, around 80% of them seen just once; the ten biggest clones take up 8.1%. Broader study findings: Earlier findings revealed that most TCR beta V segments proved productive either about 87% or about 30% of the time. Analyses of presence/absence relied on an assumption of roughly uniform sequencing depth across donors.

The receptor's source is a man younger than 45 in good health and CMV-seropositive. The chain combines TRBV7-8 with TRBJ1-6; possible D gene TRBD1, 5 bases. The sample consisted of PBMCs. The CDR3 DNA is TGTGCCAGCAGCTTGGGAGGGTGGGGCGACGGGAGTTCACCCCTCCACTTT. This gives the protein CASSLGGWGDGSSPLHF.